This TCR beta chain was identified during a study of OX40 agonist ivuxolimab in advanced cancers. Study-level background: Allowance was made for prior anti-PD-1, anti-PD-L1 or anti-CTLA-4 therapy, and approximately 41% had some. Three partial responders included one hepatocellular carcinoma patient and two cutaneous melanoma patients. Study-wide results and caveats: Expanded clones were, on average, more numerous among CD8+ T cells than CD4+.

In regard to this clone: Its specificity is not known.

Assay: immunoSEQ multiplex PCR; the TCRdb copy retains only in-frame clones and omits some. Among some 39,000 clones, about 81% were seen once, and the ten largest hold over 2.5%. Baseline was the first blood sampling point, followed by cycle 4 day 1 and cycle 7 day 1. The CDR3 spans 15 residues. The V end was cut by 0 bases, the J end by 5 bases, with 8 bases between. Germline lookup yields CDR1 ENHRY and CDR2 SYGVKD. V and J are TRBV10-3 and TRBJ1-6; D uncertain. The receptor's source is an adult with an advanced solid tumor such as melanoma, head and neck, liver or kidney cancer. The sample consisted of CD4+ or CD8+ T cells sorted from blood, taken in a trial of the OX40 agonist ivuxolimab. The DNA of the CDR3 is TGTGCCATCAGTGAGTCGAATATCCATAATTCACCCCTCCACTTT. Its translation: CAISESNIHNSPLHF.